This TCR beta chain originates from a study of a mutant IDH1 vaccine in newly diagnosed glioma. The germline CDR1 and CDR2 sequences are PRHDT and FYEKMQ (reference sequence). V lost 0 bases and J lost 0; bases outside the gene matches: 5. The CDR3 runs 18 residues. On this clone itself: Its target is not known.

Time point given: week 11, during vaccination. The content of each vaccine dose was 300 ug of mutant IDH1 20-mer peptide, and topical imiquimod accompanied it. Using immunoSEQ multiplex PCR, the repertoire was profiled, and TCRdb retains in-frame clones only, with some absent. The table has about 36,000 clones, 80% seen once. The sequences come from peripheral blood mononuclear cells (PBMCs), collected from a glioma patient whose treatment included an IDH1 peptide vaccine. The TCR comes from a woman under 40 with glioma. Some clones in this sample may be carry-over from other donors' samples. This chain links TRBV13 with TRBJ2-7; 13 bases match TRBD2. The CDR3 coding sequence is TGTGCCAGCAGCTTAGGACTAGCGGGAGGGTTGACCTCCTACGAGCAGTACTTC. It codes for CASSLGLAGGLTSYEQYF.